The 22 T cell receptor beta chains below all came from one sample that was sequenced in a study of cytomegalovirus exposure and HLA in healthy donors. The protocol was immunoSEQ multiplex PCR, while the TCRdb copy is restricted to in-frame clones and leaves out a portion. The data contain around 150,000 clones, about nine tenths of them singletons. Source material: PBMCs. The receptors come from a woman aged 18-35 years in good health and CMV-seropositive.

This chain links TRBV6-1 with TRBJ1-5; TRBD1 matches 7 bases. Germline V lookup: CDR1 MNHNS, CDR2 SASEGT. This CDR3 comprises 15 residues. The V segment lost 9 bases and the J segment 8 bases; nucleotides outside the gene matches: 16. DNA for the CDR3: TGTGCCAGTCTCCTGACAGGGCCCCACGGGGAGCCCCAGCATTTT. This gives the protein CASLLTGPHGEPQHF.

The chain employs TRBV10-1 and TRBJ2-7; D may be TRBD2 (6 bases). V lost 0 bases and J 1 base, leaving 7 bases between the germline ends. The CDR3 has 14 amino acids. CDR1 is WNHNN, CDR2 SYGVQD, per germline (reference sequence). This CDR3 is CASSESSGSYEQYF. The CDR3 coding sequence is TGCGCCAGCAGTGAGTCTAGCGGATCCTACGAGCAGTACTTC.

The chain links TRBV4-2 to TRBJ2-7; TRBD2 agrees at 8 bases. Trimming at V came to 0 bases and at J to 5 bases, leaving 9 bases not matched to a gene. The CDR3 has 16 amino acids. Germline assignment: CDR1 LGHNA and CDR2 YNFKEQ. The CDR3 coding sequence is TGTGCCAGCAGCCAAGATAGAGCGGGAGCGAGGAACGAGCAGTACTTC. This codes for CASSQDRAGARNEQYF.

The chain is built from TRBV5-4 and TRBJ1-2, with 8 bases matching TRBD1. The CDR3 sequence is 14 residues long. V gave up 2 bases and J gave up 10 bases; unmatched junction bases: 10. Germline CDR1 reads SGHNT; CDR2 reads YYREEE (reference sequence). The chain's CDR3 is CASSFAGGAAAYTF. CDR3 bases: TGTGCCAGCAGCTTCGCAGGGGGCGCGGCTGCCTACACCTTC.

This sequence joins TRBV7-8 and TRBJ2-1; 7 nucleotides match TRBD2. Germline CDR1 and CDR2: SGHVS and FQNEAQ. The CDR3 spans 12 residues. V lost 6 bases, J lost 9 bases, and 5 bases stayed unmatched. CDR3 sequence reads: CASSLSGPEQFF. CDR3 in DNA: TGTGCCAGCAGTCTTAGCGGGCCTGAGCAGTTCTTC.

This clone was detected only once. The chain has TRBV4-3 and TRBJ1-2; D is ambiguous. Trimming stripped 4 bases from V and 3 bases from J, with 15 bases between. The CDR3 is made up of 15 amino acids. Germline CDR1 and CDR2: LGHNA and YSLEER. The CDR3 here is CASSPSVYGDYGYTF. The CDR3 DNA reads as TGCGCCAGCAGCCCAAGCGTATACGGGGACTATGGCTACACCTTC.

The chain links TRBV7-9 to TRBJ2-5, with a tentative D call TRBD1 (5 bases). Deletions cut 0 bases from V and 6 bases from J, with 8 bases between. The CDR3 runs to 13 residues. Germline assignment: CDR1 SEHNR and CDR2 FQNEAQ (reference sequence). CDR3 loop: CASSLALGQTQYF. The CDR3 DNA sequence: TGTGCCAGCAGCTTAGCGTTGGGGCAGACCCAGTACTTC.

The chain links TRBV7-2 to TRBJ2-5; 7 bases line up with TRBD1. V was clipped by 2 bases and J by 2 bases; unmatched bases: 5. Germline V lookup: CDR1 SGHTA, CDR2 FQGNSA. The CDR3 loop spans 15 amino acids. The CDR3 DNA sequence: TGTGCCAGCAGCTTAAGGACGGGACAGCAAGAGACCCAGTACTTC. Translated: CASSLRTGQQETQYF.

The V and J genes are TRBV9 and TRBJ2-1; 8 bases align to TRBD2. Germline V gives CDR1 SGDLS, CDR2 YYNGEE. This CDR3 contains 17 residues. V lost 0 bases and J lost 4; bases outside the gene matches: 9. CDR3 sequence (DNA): TGTGCCAGCAGCGTAGGGGTGAGTAGCGGGACGTACAATGAGCAGTTCTTC. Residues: CASSVGVSSGTYNEQFF.

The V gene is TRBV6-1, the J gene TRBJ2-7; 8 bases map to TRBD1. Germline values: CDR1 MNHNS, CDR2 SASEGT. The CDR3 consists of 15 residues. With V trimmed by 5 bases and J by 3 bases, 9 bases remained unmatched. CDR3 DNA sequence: TGTGCCAGCAGTCGTCAGGGGGCGAACAACTACGAGCAGTACTTC. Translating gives CASSRQGANNYEQYF.

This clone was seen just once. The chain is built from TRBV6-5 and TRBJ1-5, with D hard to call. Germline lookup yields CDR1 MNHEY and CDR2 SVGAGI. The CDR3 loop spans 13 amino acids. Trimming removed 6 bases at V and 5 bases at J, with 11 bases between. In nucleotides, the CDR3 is TGTGCCAGCAGCAACACAGCAGATCAGCCCCAGCATTTT. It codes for CASSNTADQPQHF.

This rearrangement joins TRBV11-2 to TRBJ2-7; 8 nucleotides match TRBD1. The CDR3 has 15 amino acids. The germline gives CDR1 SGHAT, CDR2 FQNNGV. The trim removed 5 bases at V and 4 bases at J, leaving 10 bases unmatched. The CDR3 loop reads CASSPPWTGSYEQYF. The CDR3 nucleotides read TGTGCCAGCAGCCCTCCCTGGACAGGGAGTTACGAGCAGTACTTC.

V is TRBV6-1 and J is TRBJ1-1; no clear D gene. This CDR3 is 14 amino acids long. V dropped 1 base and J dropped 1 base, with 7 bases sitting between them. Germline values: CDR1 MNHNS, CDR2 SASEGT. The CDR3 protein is CASSEVPGNTEAFF. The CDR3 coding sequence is TGTGCCAGCAGTGAAGTACCCGGGAACACTGAAGCTTTCTTT.

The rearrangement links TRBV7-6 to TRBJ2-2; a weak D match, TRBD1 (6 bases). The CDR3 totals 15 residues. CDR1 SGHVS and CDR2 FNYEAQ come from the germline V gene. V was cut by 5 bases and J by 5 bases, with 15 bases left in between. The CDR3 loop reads CASSEGHTRTGELFF. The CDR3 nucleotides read TGTGCCAGCAGCGAGGGACACACCCGGACCGGGGAGCTGTTTTTT.

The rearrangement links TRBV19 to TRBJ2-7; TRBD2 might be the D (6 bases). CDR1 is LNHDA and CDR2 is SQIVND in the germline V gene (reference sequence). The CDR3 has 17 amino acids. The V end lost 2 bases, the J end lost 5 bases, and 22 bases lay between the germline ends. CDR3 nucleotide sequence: TGTGCCAGTAGTATAAGAGTAGCGGCCCTAGTCTCTAACGAGCAGTACTTC. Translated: CASSIRVAALVSNEQYF.

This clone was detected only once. The CDR3 loop is CASSQDFRDGTDTQYF. The CDR3 region has the DNA TGCGCCAGCAGCCAAGATTTCCGGGATGGCACAGATACGCAGTATTTT. The chain recombines TRBV4-3 with TRBJ2-3, with TRBD2 as a possible D gene (5 bases). Germline values: CDR1 LGHNA, CDR2 YSLEER. This CDR3 spans 16 amino acids. The germline V and J ends were trimmed by 0 bases and 1 base, with 11 bases remaining between them.

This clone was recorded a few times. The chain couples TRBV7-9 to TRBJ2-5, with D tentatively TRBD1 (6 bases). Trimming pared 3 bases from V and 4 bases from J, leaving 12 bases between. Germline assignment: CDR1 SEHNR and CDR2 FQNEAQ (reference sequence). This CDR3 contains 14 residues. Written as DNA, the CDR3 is TGTGCCAGCAGCTTCGAACAGGGTTCAGAGACCCAGTACTTC. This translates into CASSFEQGSETQYF.

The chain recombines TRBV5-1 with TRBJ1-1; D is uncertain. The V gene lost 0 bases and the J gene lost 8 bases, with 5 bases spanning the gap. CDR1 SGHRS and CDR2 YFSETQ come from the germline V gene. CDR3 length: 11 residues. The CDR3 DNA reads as TGCGCCAGCAGCTTGGATGGCGAAGCTTTCTTT. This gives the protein CASSLDGEAFF.

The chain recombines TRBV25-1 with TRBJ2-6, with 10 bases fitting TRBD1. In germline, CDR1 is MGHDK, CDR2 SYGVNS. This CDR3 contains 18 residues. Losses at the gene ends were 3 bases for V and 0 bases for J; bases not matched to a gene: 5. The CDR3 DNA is TGTGCCAGCAGTGAGTCCGGGACAGGGGACTCTGGGGCCAACGTCCTGACTTTC. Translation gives CASSESGTGDSGANVLTF.

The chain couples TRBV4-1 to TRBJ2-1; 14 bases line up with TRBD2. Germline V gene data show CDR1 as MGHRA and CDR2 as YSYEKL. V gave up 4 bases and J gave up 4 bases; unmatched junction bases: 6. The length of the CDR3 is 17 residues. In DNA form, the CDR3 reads TGCGCCAGCAGCCGGGGACTAGCGGGAGTCCCTTACAATGAGCAGTTCTTC. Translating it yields CASSRGLAGVPYNEQFF.

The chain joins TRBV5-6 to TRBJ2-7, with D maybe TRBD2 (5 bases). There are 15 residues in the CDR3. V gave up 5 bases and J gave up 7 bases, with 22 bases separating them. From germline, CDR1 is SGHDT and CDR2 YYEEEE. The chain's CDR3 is CASSLKDLRISEQYF. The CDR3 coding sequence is TGTGCCAGCAGTTTAAAGGACTTGCGGATCTCAGAGCAGTACTTC.

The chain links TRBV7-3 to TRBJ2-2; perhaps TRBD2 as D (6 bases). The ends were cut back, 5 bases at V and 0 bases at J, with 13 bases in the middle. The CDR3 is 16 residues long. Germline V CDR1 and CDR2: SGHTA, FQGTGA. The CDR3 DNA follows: TGTGCCAGCAGCCCTATGGGCGGGGCGAACACCGGGGAGCTGTTTTTT. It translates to CASSPMGGANTGELFF. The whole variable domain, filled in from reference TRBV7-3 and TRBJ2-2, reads GAGVSQTPSNKVTEKGKYVELRCDPISGHTALYWYRQSLGQGPEFLIYFQGTGAADDSGLPNDRFFAVRPEGSVSTLKIQRTERGDSAVYLCASSPMGGANTGELFFGEGSRLTVL.